This TCR beta chain is from a study of identical twins. In the case of this clonotype: Its antigen is as yet unknown.

TCRdb used MiXCR to reprocess the 5' RACE reads, holding one entry per CDR3 protein. Of approximately 550,000 distinct CDR3 sequences listed, about 20% are singletons. Notes on the study in general: Cord blood beta clonotypes present at high abundance carried fewer insertions; no such pattern appeared in memory repertoires.

Losses at the gene ends were 4 bases for V and 0 bases for J; bases not matched to a gene: 8. Germline assignment: CDR1 SGHRS and CDR2 YFSETQ. The CDR3 sequence is 18 residues long. This same sample was also taken into another study, of yellow fever vaccine responses in identical twins.

The TCR comes from a young woman in good health. V usage is TRBV5-1 and J usage is TRBJ2-6; 9 bases line up with TRBD1. Sequencing input: CD4+ T cells sorted from blood. The DNA for the CDR3 is TGCGCCAGCAGCATAACCGGGACAGGGACCTCTGGGGCCAACGTCCTGACTTTC. Residues: CASSITGTGTSGANVLTF.